Listed below are T cell receptor beta chains from one sample, sequenced in a study of blood T cell repertoires in COVID-19. The assay was immunoSEQ multiplex PCR, and TCRdb's table has in-frame clones only and misses some. This table has 65,000 to 85,000 clones, 60% to 85% appearing once. The sample comprised peripheral blood. The receptors here all came from a woman aged 80 or over with active or convalescent COVID-19. Each CDR3 is given with its conserved first and last residue. The order of the fields is CDR3 length, V gene, J gene, CDR3 protein.

len: 12
v_gene: TRBV4-3
j_gene: TRBJ1-4
CDR3aa: CASSHGGEKLFF

len: 14
v_gene: TRBV19
j_gene: TRBJ2-3
CDR3aa: CASRKERSTDTQYF

len: 16
v_gene: TRBV20-1
j_gene: TRBJ2-7
CDR3aa: CSASGTGRISSYEQYF

len: 14
v_gene: TRBV19
j_gene: TRBJ2-3
CDR3aa: CASSITGNTDTQYF

len: 13
v_gene: TRBV13
j_gene: TRBJ2-7
CDR3aa: CASSLPRTYEQYF

len: 12
v_gene: TRBV29-1
j_gene: TRBJ2-7
CDR3aa: CSVEGDLHEQYF

len: 17
v_gene: TRBV5-1
j_gene: TRBJ2-1
CDR3aa: CASSLGAMRVAYNEQFF

len: 14
v_gene: TRBV19
j_gene: TRBJ2-1
CDR3aa: CASSIVGTSDEQFF

len: 14
v_gene: TRBV29-1
j_gene: TRBJ2-3
CDR3aa: CSVEKGAWGDTQYF

len: 16
v_gene: TRBV7-2
j_gene: TRBJ2-2
CDR3aa: CASSLVGSSNTGELFF

len: 16
v_gene: TRBV11-2
j_gene: TRBJ1-1
CDR3aa: CASSLDQTGLNTEAFF

len: 16
v_gene: TRBV4-1
j_gene: TRBJ1-1
CDR3aa: CASSQGQGRASIEAFF

len: 16
v_gene: TRBV5-6
j_gene: TRBJ2-7
CDR3aa: CASSSLASGAAYEQYF

len: 11
v_gene: TRBV12-3/TRBV12-4
j_gene: TRBJ1-2
CDR3aa: CASSAGYGYTF

len: 12
v_gene: TRBV11-2
j_gene: TRBJ2-1
CDR3aa: CASSRFSNEQFF

len: 15
v_gene: TRBV9
j_gene: TRBJ2-5
CDR3aa: CASSPTPTGQETQYF

len: 17
v_gene: TRBV19
j_gene: TRBJ1-2
CDR3aa: CASSATLRDRGRDGYTF

len: 19
v_gene: TRBV5-4
j_gene: TRBJ2-1
CDR3aa: CASSLSSTSGRPRLNEQFF

len: 14
v_gene: TRBV11-3
j_gene: TRBJ2-1
CDR3aa: CASSFSRKSDEQFF

len: 14
v_gene: TRBV6-2/TRBV6-3
j_gene: TRBJ1-2
CDR3aa: CASSKPGTGTGYTF